Sequencing of this T cell receptor beta chain was carried out in a study of T-cell memory formation after mild COVID-19. Study results and caveats: Clones that contracted from day 15 to 85 were balanced CD4/CD8, while later expanders leaned CD4+. Memory from before infection featured some responding clones, which suggests cross-reactive memory joined.

TCR alpha and TCR beta cDNA libraries carrying sample barcodes and UMIs came from 5'RACE with constant-segment primers. TCRdb redid the calling of the 5' RACE reads with MiXCR, one entry per CDR3 protein. The sample carries about 290,000 distinct CDR3 sequences, approximately 16% recorded once. CDR1 SGHRS and CDR2 YFSETQ come from the germline V gene. This CDR3 has 14 residues. Trimming removed 0 bases at V and 5 bases at J, with 10 bases between. On this clonotype itself: Its antigen is unknown.

The receptor was isolated from a man younger than 35 who had mild COVID-19 (a few samples of this study predate the infection). Cell type and time point are not known. This rearrangement joins TRBV5-1 to TRBJ2-3, with a possible D match to TRBD1 (6 bases). Source material: PBMCs or a T cell subset sorted from them (not recorded which). CDR3 region: CASSLGQAGDTQYF. The CDR3, as DNA: TGCGCCAGCAGCTTGGGACAGGCGGGAGATACGCAGTATTTT. The variable domain in full, with the rest retrieved from reference TRBV5-1 and TRBJ2-3, is KAGVTQTPRYLIKTRGQQVTLSCSPISGHRSVSWYQQTPGQGLQFLFEYFSETQRNKGNFPGRFSGRQFSNSRSEMNVSTLELGDSALYLCASSLGQAGDTQYFGPGTRLTVL.